This T cell receptor beta chain was observed in a study of cytomegalovirus exposure and HLA in healthy donors. Study-wide background: Ancestry clustering placed 81% of 350 to 500 genotyped donors in the Caucasian-associated cluster. General study results and limits: Immune exposure information available was restricted to CMV serostatus. The likely explanation for a cluster of highly shared sequence variants was sequencing artifact.

V lost 5 bases to trimming and J lost 5 bases; unmatched junction nucleotides: 14. This CDR3 has 16 residues. CDR1 is GTSNPN and CDR2 is SVGIG in the germline V gene (reference sequence). As to this clone: What it binds is not known.

Vbeta (60) and Jbeta (13) primers were used in the PCR. Authors' analysis steps: In a later analysis, the count reached 80 million or so unique TCR beta chains, with roughly 12 million shared. Using immunoSEQ multiplex PCR, the repertoire was profiled, and TCRdb retains in-frame clones only, with some absent. V, J and clone size are taken as reported in that table, and D and trimming were inferred from the DNA itself. The profile shows under 110,000 clones, 75% of them singletons. The chain links TRBV30 to TRBJ2-1, with TRBD2 identical over 8 bases. This clonotype originated in a male donor in good health and CMV-seropositive. The sample consisted of PBMCs. The CDR3 DNA is TGTGCCTGGGATGATAGCGGGACCTTCCGAAACAATGAGCAGTTCTTC. Residues: CAWDDSGTFRNNEQFF.